Listed here are 21 T cell receptor beta chains from one sample, sequenced in a study of blood T cell repertoires in COVID-19. Libraries were prepared by immunoSEQ multiplex PCR; TCRdb keeps only in-frame clonotypes and omits some of them. Among 150,000 to 250,000 clones, approximately 84% were seen once, and the ten largest hold approximately 6.9%. Sequenced sample: peripheral blood. These receptors originate from a human donor with acute or convalescent COVID-19. The donor label of this sample is uncertain.

The J gene is TRBJ2-3, the V gene TRBV30; 11 positions agree with TRBD1. V trimming: 4 bases; J trimming: 4 bases; junction bases outside the gene matches: 7. The CDR3 spans 15 residues. Germline loops: CDR1 GTSNPN, CDR2 SVGIG (reference sequence). CDR3 protein: CAWTRGQGDADTQYF. The CDR3 coding sequence is TGTGCCTGGACCCGGGGACAGGGGGACGCAGATACGCAGTATTTT.

The chain recombines TRBV19 with TRBJ1-1; D gene ambiguous. This CDR3 has 12 residues. V was clipped by 4 bases and J by 3 bases, with 6 bases between them. The germline CDR1 and CDR2 sequences are LNHDA and SQIVND (reference sequence). As DNA, the CDR3 is TGTGCCAGTAGTAGTCAGTACACTGAAGCTTTCTTT. Translation gives CASSSQYTEAFF.

The rearrangement joins TRBV30 to TRBJ2-1; 9 nucleotides agree with TRBD1. Trimming took 2 bases from V and 8 from J; bases not matched to a gene: 4. CDR1 and CDR2 from the germline V gene are GTSNPN and SVGIG (reference sequence). The CDR3 has 13 residues. The CDR3 loop reads CAWSRQGDDEQFF. The CDR3 DNA is TGTGCCTGGAGTAGACAGGGGGACGATGAGCAGTTCTTC.

V usage is TRBV19 and J usage is TRBJ1-5; D is uncertain. Germline CDR1 reads LNHDA; CDR2 reads SQIVND (reference sequence). V gave up 8 bases and J gave up 9 bases, with 11 bases separating them. CDR3 length: 11 residues. In nucleotides, the CDR3 is TGTGCCAGTGGCCCGGAGCGGCCCCAGCATTTT. Amino acid sequence: CASGPERPQHF.

This clone was recorded a few times. V and J are TRBV18 and TRBJ2-7, with 11 positions matching TRBD1. Germline CDR1 is KGHSH and CDR2 is LQKENI. This CDR3 has 16 residues. V shed 6 bases and J 0 bases; nucleotides not matched to a gene: 7. CDR3 sequence (DNA): TGTGCCAGCTCCCCCTTTGGACAGGGGGCCTCCTACGAGCAGTACTTC. Translating it yields CASSPFGQGASYEQYF.

The gene calls are TRBV24-1 and TRBJ2-1; no clear D gene. This CDR3 is 15 amino acids long. V shed 5 bases and J shed 6 bases, with 16 bases lying between them. Germline-derived CDR1 and CDR2 are KGHDR and SFDVKD. This CDR3 reads CATSAPTLWANEQFF. Written as DNA, the CDR3 is TGTGCCACCAGTGCCCCTACCCTCTGGGCCAATGAGCAGTTCTTC.

This chain uses TRBV19 with TRBJ1-2; D remains unclear. Germline assignment: CDR1 LNHDA and CDR2 SQIVND (reference sequence). This CDR3 spans 11 amino acids. Trimming left V 5 bases short and J 5 bases short, with 6 bases between. This CDR3 reads CASSFRYGYTF. The CDR3 coding sequence is TGTGCCAGTAGTTTCCGGTATGGCTACACCTTC.

The chain couples TRBV9 to TRBJ2-7, with 10 bases that match TRBD2. The V gene's germline CDR1 is SGDLS and CDR2 YYNGEE. V shed 8 bases and J 6 bases; nucleotides not matched to a gene: 17. The CDR3 runs 16 residues. The CDR3 DNA follows: TGTGCCAGTTCTCCCCGGGCTAGCGGGGGACCCTCCGAGCAGTACTTC. It translates to CASSPRASGGPSEQYF.

V usage is TRBV5-1 and J usage is TRBJ2-3; D not certain. There are 12 residues in the CDR3. Germline V lookup: CDR1 SGHRS, CDR2 YFSETQ. V was clipped by 3 bases and J by 2 bases, with 4 bases between them. Here the CDR3 reads CASSYNTDTQYF. The CDR3 DNA sequence: TGCGCCAGCAGCTATAACACAGATACGCAGTATTTT.

The chain uses TRBV25-1 and TRBJ2-2; 8 bases align to TRBD1. V shed 1 base, J shed 1 base, and the junction held 2 bases outside the gene matches. The V gene's germline CDR1 is MGHDK and CDR2 SYGVNS. CDR3 size: 16 residues. The CDR3 sequence: CASSESGTGNTGELFF. In nucleotides, the CDR3 is TGTGCCAGCAGTGAATCCGGGACAGGGAACACCGGGGAGCTGTTTTTT.

The chain employs TRBV18 and TRBJ2-1; D is uncertain. Deletions cut 1 base from V and 0 bases from J, with 10 bases between. CDR3 length equals 16 residues. Germline CDR1 reads KGHSH; CDR2 reads LQKENI. The CDR3: CASSPQELRSYNEQFF. The CDR3 region has the DNA TGTGCCAGCTCACCACAGGAGCTCCGCTCCTACAATGAGCAGTTCTTC. Drawing the rest from reference TRBV18 and TRBJ2-1, the complete variable domain is NAGVMQNPRHLVRRRGQEARLRCSPMKGHSHVYWYRQLPEEGLKFMVYLQKENIIDESGMPKERFSAEFPKEGPSILRIQQVVRGDSAAYFCASSPQELRSYNEQFFGPGTRLTVL.

For this clone: This sample also contains other DNA sequences that code for the same CDR3. V gene TRBV7-6 combines with J gene TRBJ1-5; 7 nucleotides align to TRBD1. Germline CDR1 reads SGHVS; CDR2 reads FNYEAQ. Losses at the gene ends were 4 bases for V and 3 bases for J; bases not matched to a gene: 3. This CDR3 has 14 amino acids. The CDR3 nucleotides are TGTGCCAGCAGCTCCGGGACAGTCAATCAGCCCCAGCATTTT. Amino acid sequence: CASSSGTVNQPQHF.

The chain employs TRBV29-1 and TRBJ2-7; the match to TRBD1 covers 9 bases. This CDR3 is 13 amino acids long. The germline gives CDR1 SQVTM, CDR2 ANQGSEA. V was pared by 5 bases and J by 6 bases, with 8 bases of the junction left unmatched. Here the CDR3 reads CSVTLTGGGEQYF. CDR3 in DNA: TGCAGCGTTACCCTAACAGGGGGCGGCGAGCAGTACTTC.

The V and J genes are TRBV7-9 and TRBJ1-4; 9 nucleotides align to TRBD1. CDR1 SEHNR and CDR2 FQNEAQ come from the germline V gene (reference sequence). CDR3 length equals 15 residues. The junction had 2 bases not matched to a gene; V was cut back by 4 bases and J by 2 bases. The CDR3 DNA follows: TGTGCCAGCAGCTCACAGGGGGCTACTAATGAAAAACTGTTTTTT. Protein: CASSSQGATNEKLFF. Filled out from reference TRBV7-9 and TRBJ1-4, the complete variable domain reads DTGVSQNPRHKITKRGQNVTFRCDPISEHNRLYWYRQTLGQGPEFLTYFQNEAQLEKSRLLSDRFSAERPKGSFSTLEIQRTEQGDSAMYLCASSSQGATNEKLFFGSGTQLSVL.

The rearrangement uses TRBV10-1 and TRBJ1-5; D call uncertain. Germline CDR1 WNHNN, CDR2 SYGVQD (reference sequence). V was trimmed by 3 bases and J by 4 bases, leaving 7 bases between them. The CDR3 runs 13 residues. The CDR3 sequence is CASSERRNQPQHF. The CDR3, as DNA: TGCGCCAGCAGTGAACGCAGAAATCAGCCCCAGCATTTT.

The chain combines TRBV19 with TRBJ2-1, with 9 bases that match TRBD2. Trimming removed 3 bases from V and 8 bases from J; junction bases left unmatched: 5. Germline V lookup: CDR1 LNHDA, CDR2 SQIVND (reference sequence). There are 14 residues in the CDR3. CDR3 loop: CASSMAGGPDEQFF. CDR3 nucleotides: TGTGCCAGTAGTATGGCGGGAGGGCCGGATGAGCAGTTCTTC.

The chain is built from TRBV6-6 and TRBJ1-4; no clear D gene. CDR3 length: 11 residues. CDR1 and CDR2 (germline): MNHNY, SVGAGI (reference sequence). Trimming removed 11 bases at V and 8 bases at J, with 12 bases between. The CDR3 DNA sequence: TGTGCCTGCGGGCGAGAAGAAAAACTGTTTTTT. It yields the protein CACGREEKLFF.

The V gene is TRBV5-5, the J gene TRBJ2-7; 7 bases fit TRBD1. The CDR3 contains 15 residues. Losses at the gene ends were 5 bases for V and 4 bases for J; bases not matched to a gene: 12. CDR1 SGHKS and CDR2 YYEKEE come from the germline V gene (reference sequence). Here the CDR3 DNA reads TGTGCCAGCAGAGAAGGGACAGTCAAAGAATACGAGCAGTACTTC. Its translation is CASREGTVKEYEQYF.

J is TRBJ2-3 and V is TRBV7-6, with 11 bases fitting TRBD1. The CDR3 contains 16 residues. V lost 1 base to trimming and J lost 0 bases; unmatched junction nucleotides: 0. Looked up from germline, CDR1 is SGHVS and CDR2 is FNYEAQ. The DNA of the CDR3 is TGTGCCAGCAGCTTAGGGACAGGGGGCAGCACAGATACGCAGTATTTT. Translated: CASSLGTGGSTDTQYF.

The rearrangement joins TRBV12-3 or TRBV12-4 to TRBJ2-1; D possibly corresponds to TRBD2 (5 bases). There are 12 residues in the CDR3. Between the trimmed V and J ends, which lost 5 bases and 4 bases, there was a span of 6 bases. The CDR3 DNA reads TGTGCCAGCAGTGAGGGTTACAATGAGCAGTTCTTC. Translated, it gives CASSEGYNEQFF.

V is TRBV6-5 and J is TRBJ2-1, with D unresolved. Germline loops: CDR1 MNHEY, CDR2 SVGAGI. With 6 bases removed from V and 0 bases from J, the gap between germline ends came to 3 bases. This CDR3 has 12 residues. This CDR3 reads CASRSSYNEQFF. For the CDR3, the DNA is TGTGCCAGCAGGAGCTCCTACAATGAGCAGTTCTTC.